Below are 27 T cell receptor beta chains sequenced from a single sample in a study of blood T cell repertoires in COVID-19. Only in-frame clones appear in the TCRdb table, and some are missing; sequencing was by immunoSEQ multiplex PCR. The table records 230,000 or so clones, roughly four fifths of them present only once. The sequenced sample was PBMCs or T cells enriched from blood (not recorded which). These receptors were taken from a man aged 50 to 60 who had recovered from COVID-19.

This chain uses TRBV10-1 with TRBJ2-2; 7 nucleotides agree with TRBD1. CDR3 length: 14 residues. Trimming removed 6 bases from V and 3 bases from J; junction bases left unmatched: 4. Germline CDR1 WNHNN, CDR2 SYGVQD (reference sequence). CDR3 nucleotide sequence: TGCGCCAGCAGCGACACAGGGGACACCGGGGAGCTGTTTTTT. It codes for CASSDTGDTGELFF.

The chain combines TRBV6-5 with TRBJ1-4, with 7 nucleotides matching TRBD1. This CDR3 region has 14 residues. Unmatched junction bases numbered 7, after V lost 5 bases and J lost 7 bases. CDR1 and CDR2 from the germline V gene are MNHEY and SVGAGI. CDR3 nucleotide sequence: TGTGCCAGCAGTAAACAGGGGATACGTGAAAAACTGTTTTTT. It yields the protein CASSKQGIREKLFF.

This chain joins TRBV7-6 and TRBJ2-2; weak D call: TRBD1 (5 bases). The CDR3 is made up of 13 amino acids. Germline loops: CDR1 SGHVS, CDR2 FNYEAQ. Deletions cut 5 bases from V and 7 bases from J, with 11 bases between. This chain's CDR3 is CASSPQENGELFF. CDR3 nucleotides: TGTGCCAGCAGCCCACAGGAGAACGGGGAGCTGTTTTTT.

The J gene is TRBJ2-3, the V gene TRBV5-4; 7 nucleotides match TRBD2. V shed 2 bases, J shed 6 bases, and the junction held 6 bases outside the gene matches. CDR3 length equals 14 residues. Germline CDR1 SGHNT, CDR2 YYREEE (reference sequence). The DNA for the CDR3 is TGTGCCAGCAGCTTAGCGGGGACCAGGGATACGCAGTATTTT. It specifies CASSLAGTRDTQYF.

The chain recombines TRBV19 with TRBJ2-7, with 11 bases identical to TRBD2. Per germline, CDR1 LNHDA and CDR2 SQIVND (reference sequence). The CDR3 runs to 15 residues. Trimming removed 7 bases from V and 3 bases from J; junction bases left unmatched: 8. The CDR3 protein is CASTPRLAGLYEQYF. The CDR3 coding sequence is TGTGCCAGTACCCCAAGACTAGCGGGGCTCTACGAGCAGTACTTC.

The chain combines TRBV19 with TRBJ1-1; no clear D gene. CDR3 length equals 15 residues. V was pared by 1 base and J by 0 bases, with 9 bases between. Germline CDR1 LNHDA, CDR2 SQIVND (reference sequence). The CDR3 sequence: CASSIGRGLNTEAFF. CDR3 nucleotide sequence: TGTGCCAGTAGTATAGGCCGGGGTCTGAACACTGAAGCTTTCTTT. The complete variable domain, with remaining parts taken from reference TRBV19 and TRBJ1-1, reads DGGITQSPKYLFRKEGQNVTLSCEQNLNHDAMYWYRQDPGQGLRLIYYSQIVNDFQKGDIAEGYSVSREKKESFPLTVTSAQKNPTAFYLCASSIGRGLNTEAFFGQGTRLTVV.

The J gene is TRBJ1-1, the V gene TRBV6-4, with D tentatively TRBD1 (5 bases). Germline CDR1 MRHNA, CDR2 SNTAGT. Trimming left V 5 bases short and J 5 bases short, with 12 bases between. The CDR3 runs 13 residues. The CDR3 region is CASSPRRGTEAFF. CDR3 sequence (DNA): TGTGCCAGCAGTCCTCGAAGGGGAACTGAAGCTTTCTTT.

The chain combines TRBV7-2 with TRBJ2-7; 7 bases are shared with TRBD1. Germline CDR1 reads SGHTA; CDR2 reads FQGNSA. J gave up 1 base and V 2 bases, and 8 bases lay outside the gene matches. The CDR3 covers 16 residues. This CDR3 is CASSLFGTATSYEQYF. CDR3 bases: TGTGCCAGCAGCTTATTTGGGACAGCAACATCCTACGAGCAGTACTTC.

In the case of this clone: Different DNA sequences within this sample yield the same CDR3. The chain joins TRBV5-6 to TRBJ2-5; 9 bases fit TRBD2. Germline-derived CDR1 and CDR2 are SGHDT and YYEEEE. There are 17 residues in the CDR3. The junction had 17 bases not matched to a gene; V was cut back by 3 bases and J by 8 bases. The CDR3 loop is CASSCEVREGLAETQYF. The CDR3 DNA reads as TGTGCCAGCAGCTGCGAGGTGCGGGAGGGCCTCGCTGAAACCCAGTACTTC.

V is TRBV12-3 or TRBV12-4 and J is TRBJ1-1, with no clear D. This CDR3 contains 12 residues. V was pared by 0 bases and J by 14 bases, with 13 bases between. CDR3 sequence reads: CASSLAISLAFF. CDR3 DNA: TGTGCCAGCAGTTTAGCGATCTCACTAGCCTTCTTT.

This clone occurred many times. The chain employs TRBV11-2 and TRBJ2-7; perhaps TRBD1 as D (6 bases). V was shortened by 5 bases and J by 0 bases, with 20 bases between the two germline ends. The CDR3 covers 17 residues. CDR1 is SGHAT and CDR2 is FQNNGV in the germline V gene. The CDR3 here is CASSQALTGPSSYEQYF. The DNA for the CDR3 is TGTGCCAGCAGCCAAGCCCTGACAGGCCCGAGCTCCTACGAGCAGTACTTC. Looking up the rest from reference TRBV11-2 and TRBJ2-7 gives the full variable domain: EAGVAQSPRYKIIEKRQSVAFWCNPISGHATLYWYQQILGQGPKLLIQFQNNGVVDDSQLPKDRFSAERLKGVDSTLKIQPAKLEDSAVYLCASSQALTGPSSYEQYFGPGTRLTVT.

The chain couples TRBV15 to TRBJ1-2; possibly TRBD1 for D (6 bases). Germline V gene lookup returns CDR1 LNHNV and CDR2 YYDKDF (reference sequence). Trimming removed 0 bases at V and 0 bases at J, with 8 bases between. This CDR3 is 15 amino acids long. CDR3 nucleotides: TGTGCCACCAGCAGAGAACAGGGCTCTAACTATGGCTACACCTTC. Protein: CATSREQGSNYGYTF.

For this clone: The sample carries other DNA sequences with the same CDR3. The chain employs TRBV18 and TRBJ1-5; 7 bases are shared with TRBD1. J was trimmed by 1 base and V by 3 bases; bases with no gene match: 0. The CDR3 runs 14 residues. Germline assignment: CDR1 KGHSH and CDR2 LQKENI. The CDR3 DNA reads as TGTGCCAGCTCACCGGGACAGAGCAATCAGCCCCAGCATTTT. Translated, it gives CASSPGQSNQPQHF.

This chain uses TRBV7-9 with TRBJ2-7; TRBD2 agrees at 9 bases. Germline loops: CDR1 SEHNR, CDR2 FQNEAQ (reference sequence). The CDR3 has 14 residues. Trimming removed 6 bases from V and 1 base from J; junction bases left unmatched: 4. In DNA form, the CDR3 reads TGTGCCAGCAGGCCTAGCGGGGATTCCTACGAGCAGTACTTC. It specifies CASRPSGDSYEQYF.

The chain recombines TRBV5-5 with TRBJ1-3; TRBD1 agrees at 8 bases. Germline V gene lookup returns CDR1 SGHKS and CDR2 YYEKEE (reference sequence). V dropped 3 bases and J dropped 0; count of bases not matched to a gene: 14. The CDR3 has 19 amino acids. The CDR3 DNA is TGTGCCAGCAGCTCACCCCAGGGGGCCCTAATAAGCTCTGGAAACACCATATATTTT. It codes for CASSSPQGALISSGNTIYF.

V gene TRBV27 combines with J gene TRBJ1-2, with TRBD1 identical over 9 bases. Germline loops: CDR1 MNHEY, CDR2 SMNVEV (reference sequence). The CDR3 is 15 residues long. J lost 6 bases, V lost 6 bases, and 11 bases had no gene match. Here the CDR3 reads CASRWLGGQGDGYTF. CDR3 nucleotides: TGTGCCAGCAGGTGGCTGGGGGGACAGGGAGATGGCTACACCTTC.

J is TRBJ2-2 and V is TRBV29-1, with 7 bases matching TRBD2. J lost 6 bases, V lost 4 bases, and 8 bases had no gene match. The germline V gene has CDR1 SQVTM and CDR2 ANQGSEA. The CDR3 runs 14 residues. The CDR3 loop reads CSVAWDYGSGELFF. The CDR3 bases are TGCAGCGTTGCATGGGACTATGGATCCGGGGAGCTGTTTTTT.

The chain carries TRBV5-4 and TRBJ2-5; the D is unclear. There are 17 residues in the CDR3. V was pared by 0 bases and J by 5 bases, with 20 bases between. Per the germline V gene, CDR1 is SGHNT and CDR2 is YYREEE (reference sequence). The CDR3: CASSLEANYDPLETQYF. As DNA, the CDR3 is TGTGCCAGCAGCTTGGAGGCGAACTATGACCCATTGGAGACCCAGTACTTC.

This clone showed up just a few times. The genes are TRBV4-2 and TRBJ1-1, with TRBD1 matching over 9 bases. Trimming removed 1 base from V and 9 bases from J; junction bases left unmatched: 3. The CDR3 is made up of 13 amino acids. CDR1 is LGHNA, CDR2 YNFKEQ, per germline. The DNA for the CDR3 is TGTGCCAGCAGCCAAGGGGACAGGGAGAAAGCTTTCTTT. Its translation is CASSQGDREKAFF.

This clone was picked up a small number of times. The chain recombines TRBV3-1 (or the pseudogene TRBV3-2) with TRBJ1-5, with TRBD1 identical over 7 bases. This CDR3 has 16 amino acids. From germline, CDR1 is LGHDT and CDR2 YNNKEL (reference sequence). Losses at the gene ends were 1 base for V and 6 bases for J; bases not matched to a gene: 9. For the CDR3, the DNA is TGTGCCAGCAGCCAAGTTTTCGGACAGGAGGGTCAGCCCCAGCATTTT. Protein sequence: CASSQVFGQEGQPQHF.

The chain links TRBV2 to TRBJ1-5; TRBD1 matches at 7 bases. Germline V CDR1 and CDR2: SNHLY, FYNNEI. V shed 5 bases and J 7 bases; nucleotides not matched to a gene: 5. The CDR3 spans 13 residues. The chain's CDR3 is CASSMTGLQPQHF. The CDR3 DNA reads TGTGCCAGCAGTATGACAGGGCTCCAGCCCCAGCATTTT.

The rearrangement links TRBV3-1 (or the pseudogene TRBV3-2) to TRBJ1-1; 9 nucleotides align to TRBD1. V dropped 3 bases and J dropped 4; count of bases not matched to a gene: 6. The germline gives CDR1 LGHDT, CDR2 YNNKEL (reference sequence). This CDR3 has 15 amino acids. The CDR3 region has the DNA TGTGCCAGCAGCCAGGGACAGGGCGGGGGCACTGAAGCTTTCTTT. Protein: CASSQGQGGGTEAFF.

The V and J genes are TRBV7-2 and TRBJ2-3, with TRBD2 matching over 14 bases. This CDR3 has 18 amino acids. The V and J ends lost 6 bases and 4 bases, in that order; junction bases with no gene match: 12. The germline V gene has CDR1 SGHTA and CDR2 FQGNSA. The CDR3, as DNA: TGTGCCAGCAGACGACTAGCGGGGGGGCTGTTCTCTGCAGATACGCAGTATTTT. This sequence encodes CASRRLAGGLFSADTQYF.

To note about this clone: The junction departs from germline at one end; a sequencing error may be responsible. Here the CDR3 reads CASMGGRGSQKTQYF. The CDR3 nucleotides read TGTGCCAGCATGGGAGGGCGGGGGAGCCAAAAGACCCAGTACTTC. The chain employs TRBV2 and TRBJ2-5, with TRBD2 matching 7 bases. This CDR3 is built from 15 residues. Germline V CDR1 and CDR2: SNHLY, FYNNEI.

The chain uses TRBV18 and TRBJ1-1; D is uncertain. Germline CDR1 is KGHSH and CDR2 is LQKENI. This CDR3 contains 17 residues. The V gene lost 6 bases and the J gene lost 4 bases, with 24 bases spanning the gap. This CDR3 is CASSPNRAPPSGTEAFF. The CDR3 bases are TGTGCCAGCTCTCCGAACCGGGCGCCCCCAAGCGGCACTGAAGCTTTCTTT.

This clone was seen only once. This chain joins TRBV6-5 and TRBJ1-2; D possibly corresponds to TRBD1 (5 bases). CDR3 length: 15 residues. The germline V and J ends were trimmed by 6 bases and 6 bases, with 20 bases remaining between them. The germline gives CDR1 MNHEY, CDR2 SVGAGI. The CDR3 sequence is CASSNPGRGGDGYTF. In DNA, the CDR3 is TGTGCCAGCAGCAACCCGGGCCGCGGGGGGGATGGCTACACCTTC.

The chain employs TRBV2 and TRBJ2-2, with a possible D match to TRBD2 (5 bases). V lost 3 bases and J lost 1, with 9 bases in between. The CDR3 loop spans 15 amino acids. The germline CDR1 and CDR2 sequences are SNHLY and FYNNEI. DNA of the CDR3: TGTGCCAGCAGTGATGCGGGCCAGAACACCGGGGAGCTGTTTTTT. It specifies CASSDAGQNTGELFF.